The text below deals with one T cell receptor (beta chain). In the authors' workflow: It was from reference gene primer amplification that nucleated cell counts were estimated. Clones were read by immunoSEQ multiplex PCR, and TCRdb kept only the in-frame ones, dropping some. The D gene and trimming were derived from the DNA, and the V and J assignments and clone size from that table. The sample has 35,000 to 50,000 clones; around 79% are singletons. This CDR3 has 12 residues. V was shortened by 6 bases and J by 8 bases, with 8 bases between the two germline ends. This entry belongs to a study of blood T cell repertoires in COVID-19. Whole-study context: From T cells, B-cell-depleted T cells, or PBMCs came the material, which was cDNA or gDNA.

V gene TRBV12-3 or TRBV12-4 combines with J gene TRBJ1-6, with D possibly TRBD1 on 5 matching bases. The sequence was collected from a woman aged 55-75 years with acute or convalescent COVID-19. The sequenced material came from peripheral blood. This CDR3 reads CASRKTDSPLHF. In DNA, the CDR3 is TGTGCCAGCAGGAAGACAGATTCACCCCTCCACTTT.